These T cell receptor beta chains were read from a single sample in a study of T cell changes during pregnancy in multiple sclerosis. Assay: immunoSEQ multiplex PCR; the TCRdb copy retains only in-frame clones and omits some. The sample yields tens of thousands of clones, 85% to 95% seen once. The sample here was peripheral blood, taken after pregnancy. The receptors stem from a female donor with multiple sclerosis, enrolled in a pregnancy study. Each CDR3 is given with its conserved first and last residue. The D gene is left open where the match is weak. Expanded clones are given a class, and other clones once, few, many or no size at all.

CDR3 protein: CASSPLTGNNEKLFF
CDR3 DNA: TGTGCCAGCAGTCCTCTTACAGGGAATAATGAAAAACTGTTTTTT
D gene: -
V gene: TRBV2
J gene: TRBJ1-4
clone size: -

CDR3 protein: CASSLGLPTGELFF
CDR3 DNA: TGTGCCAGCAGCTTGGGACTACCGACCGGGGAGCTGTTTTTT
D gene: TRBD2
V gene: TRBV7-2
J gene: TRBJ2-2
clone size: -

CDR3 protein: CASSFSGMNQPQHF
CDR3 DNA: TGTGCCAGCAGCTTCTCCGGGATGAATCAGCCCCAGCATTTT
D gene: -
V gene: TRBV7-8
J gene: TRBJ1-5
clone size: -

CDR3 protein: CASSLTAGGSGRAREQYF
CDR3 DNA: TGTGCCAGCAGCTTAACGGCTGGAGGTAGCGGGAGGGCCCGGGAGCAGTACTTC
D gene: TRBD2
V gene: TRBV11-3
J gene: TRBJ2-7
clone size: -

CDR3 protein: CAWSAPTGIAGELFF
CDR3 DNA: TGTGCCTGGAGCGCCCCGACAGGGATCGCCGGGGAGCTGTTTTTT
D gene: TRBD1
V gene: TRBV30
J gene: TRBJ2-2
clone size: -

CDR3 protein: CASSRDRGGNNEQFF
CDR3 DNA: TGTGCCAGCAGTAGAGACAGGGGGGGAAACAATGAGCAGTTCTTC
D gene: TRBD1
V gene: TRBV27
J gene: TRBJ2-1
clone size: -

CDR3 protein: CASSLGAVGLSGANVLTF
CDR3 DNA: TGTGCCAGCAGCTTGGGGGCGGTGGGCCTCTCTGGGGCCAACGTCCTGACTTTC
D gene: -
V gene: TRBV7-9
J gene: TRBJ2-6
clone size: -

CDR3 protein: CASSWTQGSEQYF
CDR3 DNA: TGTGCCAGCAGCTGGACACAGGGTTCGGAGCAGTACTTC
D gene: -
V gene: TRBV11-2
J gene: TRBJ2-7
clone size: -

CDR3 protein: CASSILTPTYNEQFF
CDR3 DNA: TGCGCCAGCAGCATCCTTACCCCGACTTACAATGAGCAGTTCTTC
D gene: -
V gene: TRBV5-1
J gene: TRBJ2-1
clone size: -

CDR3 protein: CASKSGTGTDTQYF
CDR3 DNA: TGTGCCAGCAAAAGCGGGACAGGGACAGATACGCAGTATTTT
D gene: TRBD1
V gene: TRBV2
J gene: TRBJ2-3
clone size: -

CDR3 protein: CASSLTPGQYGELFF
CDR3 DNA: TGTGCCAGCAGCTTAACCCCGGGACAGTACGGGGAGCTGTTTTTT
D gene: TRBD1
V gene: TRBV7-3
J gene: TRBJ2-2
clone size: -

CDR3 protein: CASSSTGAWETQYF
CDR3 DNA: TGTGCCAGCAGCTCCACAGGGGCCTGGGAGACCCAGTACTTC
D gene: TRBD1
V gene: TRBV5-4
J gene: TRBJ2-5
clone size: -

CDR3 protein: CASTGQGDEKLFF
CDR3 DNA: TGTGCCAGCACCGGACAGGGTGATGAAAAACTGTTTTTT
D gene: TRBD1
V gene: TRBV11-3
J gene: TRBJ1-4
clone size: -

CDR3 protein: CASSQSLGTINQPQHF
CDR3 DNA: TGCGCCAGCAGTCAATCCCTCGGGACAATCAATCAGCCCCAGCATTTT
D gene: -
V gene: TRBV23-1
J gene: TRBJ1-5
clone size: -

CDR3 protein: CASSVGTGMGEQYF
CDR3 DNA: TGTGCCAGCAGCGTAGGGACGGGAATGGGGGAGCAGTACTTC
D gene: -
V gene: TRBV9
J gene: TRBJ2-7
clone size: once

CDR3 protein: CASKETGLVGTEAFF
CDR3 DNA: TGTGCCAGTAAGGAGACAGGGTTGGTGGGGACTGAAGCTTTCTTT
D gene: TRBD1
V gene: TRBV19
J gene: TRBJ1-1
clone size: -

CDR3 protein: CASRASDPYNEQFF
CDR3 DNA: TGTGCCAGCAGAGCTAGCGACCCCTACAATGAGCAGTTCTTC
D gene: -
V gene: TRBV28
J gene: TRBJ2-1
clone size: -

CDR3 protein: CASSQVLGQGLGYTF
CDR3 DNA: TGTGCCAGCAGCCAAGTCCTAGGACAGGGTTTGGGCTACACCTTC
D gene: TRBD1
V gene: TRBV4-2
J gene: TRBJ1-2
clone size: -

CDR3 protein: CASSDGASSTDTQYF
CDR3 DNA: TGCGCCAGCAGCGACGGAGCCTCTAGCACAGATACGCAGTATTTT
D gene: -
V gene: TRBV5-1
J gene: TRBJ2-3
clone size: -

CDR3 protein: CAWRGQSLISEAFF
CDR3 DNA: TGTGCCTGGAGGGGACAGTCTCTAATCAGTGAAGCTTTCTTT
D gene: TRBD1
V gene: TRBV30
J gene: TRBJ1-1
clone size: few

CDR3 protein: CASMPAGTLSEQFF
CDR3 DNA: TGTGCCAGCATGCCAGCGGGTACTTTGAGTGAGCAGTTCTTC
D gene: -
V gene: TRBV28
J gene: TRBJ2-1
clone size: -

CDR3 protein: CASRRLNTEAFF
CDR3 DNA: TGTGCCAGCCGCAGATTGAACACTGAAGCTTTCTTT
D gene: -
V gene: TRBV25-1
J gene: TRBJ1-1
clone size: -

CDR3 protein: CASSRSGVAYGYTF
CDR3 DNA: TGTGCCAGCAGCCGGTCGGGGGTGGCCTATGGCTACACCTTC
D gene: -
V gene: TRBV5-8
J gene: TRBJ1-2
clone size: -

CDR3 protein: CASSLGFTGELFF
CDR3 DNA: TGCGCCAGCAGCCTCGGTTTCACCGGGGAGCTGTTTTTT
D gene: -
V gene: TRBV4-3
J gene: TRBJ2-2
clone size: -

CDR3 protein: CASSQTLAIDTQYF
CDR3 DNA: TGTGCCAGCAGCCAGACACTAGCTATAGATACGCAGTATTTT
D gene: -
V gene: TRBV14
J gene: TRBJ2-3
clone size: -

CDR3 protein: CASSVEPSSYNEQFF
CDR3 DNA: TGTGCCAGCAGCGTAGAACCGAGCTCCTACAATGAGCAGTTCTTC
D gene: -
V gene: TRBV9
J gene: TRBJ2-1
clone size: once

CDR3 protein: CASSQRDRESPKAFF
CDR3 DNA: TGCGCCAGCAGCCAAAGGGACAGGGAGTCCCCTAAGGCTTTCTTT
D gene: TRBD1
V gene: TRBV4-1
J gene: TRBJ1-1
clone size: -

CDR3 protein: CATSRGGQYSYNEQFF
CDR3 DNA: TGTGCCACCAGCAGAGGTGGACAGTACTCCTACAATGAGCAGTTCTTC
D gene: -
V gene: TRBV15
J gene: TRBJ2-1
clone size: -

CDR3 protein: CASSLGQGEYEQYF
CDR3 DNA: TGTGCCAGCAGCTTAGGACAGGGGGAATACGAGCAGTACTTC
D gene: TRBD1
V gene: TRBV5-6
J gene: TRBJ2-7
clone size: -

CDR3 protein: CAISESPGDGYTF
CDR3 DNA: TGTGCCATCAGTGAGTCCCCAGGCGATGGCTACACCTTC
D gene: -
V gene: TRBV10-3
J gene: TRBJ1-2
clone size: -

CDR3 protein: CSFRFDRTRALNEQFF
CDR3 DNA: TGCAGCTTCCGTTTTGACCGGACACGAGCCCTTAATGAGCAGTTCTTC
D gene: -
V gene: TRBV29-1
J gene: TRBJ2-1
clone size: -

CDR3 protein: CASSNRQDPYEQYF
CDR3 DNA: TGTGCCAGCAGCAATCGACAGGATCCTTACGAGCAGTACTTC
D gene: -
V gene: TRBV21-1
J gene: TRBJ2-7
clone size: -